The T cell receptor beta chain described here comes from a study of blood T cell repertoires in COVID-19. As for the study in general: The cDNA or gDNA used as material had been derived from T cells, B-cell-depleted T cells, or PBMCs.

V dropped 5 bases and J dropped 2 bases, with 9 bases sitting between them. This CDR3 is 13 amino acids long. Germline V gives CDR1 MDHEN, CDR2 SYDVKM. This study enrolled people aged about 18 to 100 from about two dozen US geographic areas. All recovered Cohort 3 donors got two negative PCRs, got clearance, or saw symptom resolution. This clone was recorded a few times. In the study's own analysis: Amplification from reference gene primers served as the basis for estimated nucleated cell counts. The table came from immunoSEQ multiplex PCR; TCRdb's copy has only in-frame clones and leaves some out. The V and J calls and clone size are taken from that table; D and trimming were inferred from the DNA. The top ten hold approximately 2.5% of the sample, which has about 300,000 clones, around 86% seen once.

The sample consisted of PBMCs or T cells enriched from blood (not recorded which). The TCR originated in a woman between 18 and 29 years old who had recovered from COVID-19. The chain employs TRBV28 and TRBJ2-5; TRBD2 might be the D (5 bases). Here the CDR3 DNA reads TGTGCCAGCAGTAGCGGACCTCAAGAGACCCAGTACTTC. It yields the protein CASSSGPQETQYF.